This T cell receptor (beta chain) emerged from a study of tumor and adjacent non-tumor tissue in lung cancer. On the study more broadly: The patients, 10 or so men and about 5 women, were roughly 30 to 85 with stage I to III disease. Samples averaged about 3.8 million productive TCRbeta reads each. Points from the study as a whole: Tumor repertoires had a smaller top 100 clone share than normal lung.

As concerns this clonotype: Its antigen is not known. This may be a read error: a much more frequent sequence differs by one nucleotide.

TCRbeta libraries were built with three rounds of nested PCR, modified from ARM-PCR. TCRdb itself ran the multiplex PCR reads through MiXCR, one entry per CDR3 protein. The sample yields 130,000 or so distinct CDR3 sequences, 66% seen once. No cell sorting was done before RNA was extracted from the tissue. Donors were chemotherapy-naive, newly diagnosed lung cancer surgical patients in China, August–late 2014. V lost 2 bases and J lost 3; bases outside the gene matches: 4. Germline CDR1 is DFQATT and CDR2 is SNEGSKA (reference sequence). CDR3 length: 13 residues. What was sequenced was lung tumor tissue. The V and J genes are TRBV20-1 and TRBJ2-7; 7 bases line up with TRBD2. The source is a man aged 25 to 40 with non-small cell lung cancer. The CDR3 DNA reads TGCAGTGCTAGATCGAGCGGGGACTACGAGCAGTACTTC. Protein: CSARSSGDYEQYF.